This TCR beta chain was captured by sequencing in a study of OX40 agonist ivuxolimab in advanced cancers. About the investigation overall: The costimulatory receptor OX40 (CD134) was targeted by ivuxolimab, a fully human IgG2 agonistic monoclonal antibody. Intravenous ivuxolimab was administered to patients every 2 weeks at six dose levels: 0.01, 0.1, 0.3, 1.5, 3 and 10 mg/kg. Among the approximately 50 dose-escalation patients, about 19 had hepatocellular carcinoma, around 15 melanoma, 9 renal cell carcinoma and 9 head and neck cancer. In the dose-escalation cohort, more than 75% of patients were male, and the mean age was about 55 years, with a range of about 20 to 79. Patients were allowed to have had prior anti-PD-1, anti-PD-L1 or anti-CTLA-4 therapy, and around 41% of the dose-escalation patients had previously received checkpoint inhibitors. Three dose-escalation patients achieved partial responses, one with hepatocellular carcinoma and two with cutaneous melanoma. Peripheral TCRbeta sequencing was intended to test whether TCR sequence diversity was altered and clonal T-cell expansion was caused by ivuxolimab. The paper describes the monotherapy dose-escalation part (N ≈ 50 patients) of the phase I trial of ivuxolimab. Results the study describes overall, beyond this receptor: Clonal expansion of both CD4+ and CD8+ blood T cells was observed from baseline to week 6 at doses 0.1 to 3.0 mg/kg. Partial responders in the 0.1-3.0 mg/kg groups had among the lowest normalized peripheral clonal expansion, especially among CD8+ T cells. The antigen specificity of the peripheral T cells that underwent clonal expansion was not determined. After ivuxolimab, more expanded clones were found on average in CD8+ T cells than in CD4+ T cells. Low levels of normalized T-cell clonal expansion were also seen in some patients who did not respond.

The CDR3 contains 14 residues, cysteine and phenylalanine counted. The only DNA kept is the CDR3, 42 bases in frame from the first base. CDR1 and CDR2, looked up from the germline V gene, are SGHAT and FQNNGV. The junction shows trimming of 2 bases on V and 6 bases on J, plus 13 bases between the germline ends. Judged by its sample share, this clone qualifies as medium-sized (0.01 to 0.1%). Its cognate antigen has yet to be identified. One base away there is no much larger clone; base qualities are not given. The trial excluded patients who had a history of autoimmune disease or were on systemic immunosuppression. Peripheral blood for TCR sequencing was collected from all dose cohorts at baseline, on cycle 4 day 1, and on cycle 7 day 1. The samples were drawn from a first-in-human, open-label, multicenter phase I dose-escalation trial of ivuxolimab. The trial enrolled adults with locally advanced or metastatic head and neck squamous cell, hepatocellular, melanoma or renal cell carcinoma. CD4+ and CD8+ T cells were sorted separately from peripheral blood before TCR sequencing.

For sequencing of the TCRbeta CDR3 region, genomic DNA was extracted from the sorted cells. The immunoSEQ Assay was used to sequence the TCRbeta CDR3 regions. In its TCRdb copy, this immuneACCESS table keeps in-frame sequences only and misses some clones. Where compared with another copy, unresolved V genes explain less than half of these, and the others have no known cause. Recorded for this sample are more than 60,000 clones; about 87% of them occurred a single time. The ten top clones hold approximately 4% of the sample. The chain is made from TRBV11-2 and TRBJ1-2; there is no confident call for the D gene. This material consisted of CD4+ or CD8+ T cells sorted from blood, taken in a trial of the OX40 agonist ivuxolimab. The TCR originated in an adult with an advanced solid tumor such as melanoma, head and neck, liver or kidney cancer. This receptor has the CDR3 CASSLPGRGNGYTF. DNA sequence: TGTGCCAGCAGCTTACCCGGGCGGGGAAATGGCTACACCTTC.